Here is one TCR beta chain with its context. The antigen is not known. Expressed TCRB transcripts were sequenced after all isolated RNA was converted to cDNA. Data came from immunoSEQ multiplex PCR; TCRdb stores just in-frame clones and leaves some out. The data contain around 600,000 clones, around 12% of them singletons. This sample was taken from a study of beta chain features in type 1 diabetes. The study's findings and limits: Moderately but significantly shorter TCRB CDR3s were found in Type 1 diabetes patients in all four CD4+ subsets.

There are 14 residues in the CDR3. Germline V gene data show CDR1 as SGDLS and CDR2 as YYNGEE. Trimming left V 0 bases short and J 4 bases short, with 7 bases between. This sequence joins TRBV9 and TRBJ1-4; weak D call: TRBD1 (5 bases). This clonotype originated in a man aged 25-45 years with type 1 diabetes. Sequencing used naive CD4+ T cells from blood. The CDR3 DNA reads TGTGCCAGCAGCGTAGGGACATATAATGAAAAACTGTTTTTT. Its protein is CASSVGTYNEKLFF.